This paragraph reports one T cell receptor (beta chain). This sample is drawn from a study of beta chain features in type 1 diabetes. All of the isolated RNA was reverse transcribed, so expressed TCRB transcripts were sequenced. The repertoire was sequenced with immunoSEQ multiplex PCR; TCRdb's copy has only in-frame clones and lacks some. The sample contains roughly 380,000 clones, 20% of which appear only once. Sorted CD4+ subsets: naive, central memory, regulatory, stem cell-like memory (CD45RO/CCR7/CD25/CD127/CD95/CD27 panel). Sequencing input: naive CD4+ T cells from blood. The TCR sequence derives from a woman aged 18-30 years in good health.

CDR3 nucleotide sequence: TGTGCCAGCAGCTCACAGGGGGTCGGGAAACAGCCCCAGCATTTT. Its translation is CASSSQGVGKQPQHF. This chain connects TRBV5-6 to TRBJ1-5; 8 bases are shared with TRBD1. Germline CDR1 is SGHDT and CDR2 is YYEEEE. The CDR3 totals 15 residues. With V trimmed by 3 bases and J by 7 bases, 9 bases remained unmatched. Based on the CDR3 plus reference TRBV5-6 and TRBJ1-5, the full variable domain is DAGVTQSPTHLIKTRGQQVTLRCSPKSGHDTVSWYQQALGQGPQFIFQYYEEEERQRGNFPDRFSGHQFPNYSSELNVNALLLGDSALYLCASSSQGVGKQPQHFGDGTRLSIL.